This TCR beta chain came from a study of blood T cells in healthy people across ages. For the second PCR, which ran for about 7 to 11 cycles, a sample-barcoded 5' primer and a J-beta primer mix were used. Each CDR3 protein gets one entry after TCRdb re-called the 5' RACE reads with MiXCR. The sample has roughly 560,000 distinct CDR3 sequences, around 24% seen once. The sample holds a few counts of this clonotype. Deletions cut 3 bases from V and 6 bases from J, with 11 bases between. Germline values: CDR1 SGHTA, CDR2 FQGNSA. There are 14 residues in the CDR3. This sample was also put to use in a study of T cells of mothers and their children.

What was sequenced was blood. The receptor's source is a boy younger than 18 in good health. The gene calls are TRBV7-2 and TRBJ2-2; D is possibly TRBD1 or TRBD2 (6 bases each). The CDR3 DNA is TGTGCCAGCAGCTTTAGGGGGGCCGCCGGGGAGCTGTTTTTT. Its translation: CASSFRGAAGELFF.